This entry concerns a single TCR beta chain. The data originate from a study of blood T cell repertoires in COVID-19. Repertoires were generated with immunoSEQ multiplex PCR, while TCRdb's copy carries only in-frame clones and drops some. The table lists approximately 190,000 clones, around 84% of them singletons. The CDR3 runs 15 residues. Trimming took off 0 bases at V and 1 base at J, with 9 bases between the two ends. Germline CDR1 SNHLY, CDR2 FYNNEI. The receptor comes from a woman in her twenties or thirties who had been exposed to COVID-19. What was sequenced was PBMCs or T cells enriched from blood (not recorded which). This chain joins TRBV2 and TRBJ2-5; no definite D call. The CDR3 DNA reads TGTGCCAGCAGTGAAGCGAGGTCCCGCCAAGAGACCCAGTACTTC. Its protein product is CASSEARSRQETQYF.